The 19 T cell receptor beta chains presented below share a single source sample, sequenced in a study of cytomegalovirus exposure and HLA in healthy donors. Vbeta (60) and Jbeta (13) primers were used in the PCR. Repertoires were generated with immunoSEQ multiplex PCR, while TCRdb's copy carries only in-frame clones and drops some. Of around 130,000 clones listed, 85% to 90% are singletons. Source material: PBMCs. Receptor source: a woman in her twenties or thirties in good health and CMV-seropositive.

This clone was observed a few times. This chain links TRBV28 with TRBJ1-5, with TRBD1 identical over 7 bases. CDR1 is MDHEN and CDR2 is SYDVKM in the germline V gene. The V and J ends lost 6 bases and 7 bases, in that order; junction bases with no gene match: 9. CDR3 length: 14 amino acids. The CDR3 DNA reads TGTGCCAGCAGCCCAGACAGGGTCGGACAGCCCCAGCATTTT. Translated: CASSPDRVGQPQHF.

Here the CDR3 DNA reads TGCGCCAGCACCGAACAGGGGCCTAGCGGGGCCGGTTTGTTTTTT. Its translation is CASTEQGPSGAGLFF. The chain has TRBV10-2 and TRBJ2-2; 9 nucleotides match TRBD2. The CDR3 is 15 amino acids. The trim removed 7 bases at V and 15 bases at J, leaving 18 bases unmatched. Per germline, CDR1 WSHSY and CDR2 SAAADI.

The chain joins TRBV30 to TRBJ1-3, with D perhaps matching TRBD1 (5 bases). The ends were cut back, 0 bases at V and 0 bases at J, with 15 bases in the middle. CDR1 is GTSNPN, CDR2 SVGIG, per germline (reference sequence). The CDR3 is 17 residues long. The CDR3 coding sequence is TGTGCCTGGAGTGTAGGGGCGGCAGTCTACTCTGGAAACACCATATATTTT. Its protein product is CAWSVGAAVYSGNTIYF.

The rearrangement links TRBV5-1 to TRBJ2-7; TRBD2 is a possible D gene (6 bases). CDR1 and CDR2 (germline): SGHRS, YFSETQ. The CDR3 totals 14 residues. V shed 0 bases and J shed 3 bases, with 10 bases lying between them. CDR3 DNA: TGCGCCAGCAGCTTGGGAGGCGGGGACTACGAGCAGTACTTC. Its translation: CASSLGGGDYEQYF.

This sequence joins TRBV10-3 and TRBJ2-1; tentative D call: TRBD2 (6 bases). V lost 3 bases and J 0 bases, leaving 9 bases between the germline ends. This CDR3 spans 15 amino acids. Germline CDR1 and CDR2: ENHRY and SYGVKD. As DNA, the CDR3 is TGTGCCATCAGTGAACGGGAGTCCTCCTACAATGAGCAGTTCTTC. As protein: CAISERESSYNEQFF.

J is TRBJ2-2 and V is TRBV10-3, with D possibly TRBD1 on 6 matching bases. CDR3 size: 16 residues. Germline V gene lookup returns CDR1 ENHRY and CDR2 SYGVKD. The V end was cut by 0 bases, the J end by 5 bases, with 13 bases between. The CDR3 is CAISESVLGATGELFF. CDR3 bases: TGTGCCATCAGTGAGTCTGTTTTGGGGGCGACCGGGGAGCTGTTTTTT.

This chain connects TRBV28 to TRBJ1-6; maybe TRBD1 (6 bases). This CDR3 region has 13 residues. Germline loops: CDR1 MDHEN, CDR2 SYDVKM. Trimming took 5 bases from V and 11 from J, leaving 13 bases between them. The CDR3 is CASSLNRDTPLHF. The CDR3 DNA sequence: TGTGCCAGCAGTCTAAACAGGGATACACCCCTCCACTTT.

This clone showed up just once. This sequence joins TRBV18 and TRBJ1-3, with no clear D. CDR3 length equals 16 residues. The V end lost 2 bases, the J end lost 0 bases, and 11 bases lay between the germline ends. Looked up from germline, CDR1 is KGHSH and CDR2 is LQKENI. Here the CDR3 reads CASSPGRVDSGNTIYF. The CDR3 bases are TGTGCCAGCTCACCAGGGAGGGTCGACTCTGGAAACACCATATATTTT.

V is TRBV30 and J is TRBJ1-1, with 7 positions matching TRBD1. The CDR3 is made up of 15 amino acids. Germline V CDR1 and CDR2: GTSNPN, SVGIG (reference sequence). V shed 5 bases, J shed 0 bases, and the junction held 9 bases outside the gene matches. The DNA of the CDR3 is TGTGCCTGGGTACCGACCGGGACAGTGAACACTGAAGCTTTCTTT. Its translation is CAWVPTGTVNTEAFF. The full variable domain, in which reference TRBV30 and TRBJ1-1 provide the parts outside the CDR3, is SQTIHQWPATLVQPVGSPLSLECTVEGTSNPNLYWYRQAAGRGLQLLFYSVGIGQISSEVPQNLSASRPQDRQFILSSKKLLLSDSGFYLCAWVPTGTVNTEAFFGQGTRLTVV.

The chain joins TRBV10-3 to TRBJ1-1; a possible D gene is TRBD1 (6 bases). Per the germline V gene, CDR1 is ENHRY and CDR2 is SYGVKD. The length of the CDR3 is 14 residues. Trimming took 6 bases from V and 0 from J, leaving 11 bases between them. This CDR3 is CAISADRLNTEAFF. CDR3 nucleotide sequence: TGTGCCATCAGCGCCGACAGGCTGAACACTGAAGCTTTCTTT.

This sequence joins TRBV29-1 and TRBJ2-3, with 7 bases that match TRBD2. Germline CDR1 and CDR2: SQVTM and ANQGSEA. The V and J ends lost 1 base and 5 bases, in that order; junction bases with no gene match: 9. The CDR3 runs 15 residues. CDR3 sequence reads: CSVEGVEAGRDTQYF. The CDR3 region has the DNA TGCAGCGTTGAAGGAGTAGAAGCGGGAAGAGATACGCAGTATTTT.

The CDR3: CASAQGDSPLHF. DNA for the CDR3: TGTGCCAGCGCTCAGGGGGATTCACCCCTCCACTTT. The V call is TRBV6-1, the J call TRBJ1-6, with 7 bases matching TRBD1. From germline, CDR1 is MNHNS and CDR2 SASEGT. The J segment lost 8 bases and the V segment lost 8 bases, leaving 3 bases of the junction unmatched. The CDR3 spans 12 residues.

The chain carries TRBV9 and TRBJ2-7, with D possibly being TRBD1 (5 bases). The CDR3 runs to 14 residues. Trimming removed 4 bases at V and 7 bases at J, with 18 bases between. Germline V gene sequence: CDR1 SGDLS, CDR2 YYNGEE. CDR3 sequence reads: CASSRGSPGKEQYF. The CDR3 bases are TGTGCCAGCAGCAGGGGATCCCCTGGGAAAGAGCAGTACTTC.

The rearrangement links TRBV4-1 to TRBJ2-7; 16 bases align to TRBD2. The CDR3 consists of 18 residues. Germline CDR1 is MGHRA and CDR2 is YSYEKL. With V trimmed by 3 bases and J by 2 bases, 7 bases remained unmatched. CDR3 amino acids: CASSQGLAGGPVTYEQYF. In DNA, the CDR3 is TGCGCCAGCAGCCAGGGACTAGCGGGAGGGCCGGTCACCTACGAGCAGTACTTC.

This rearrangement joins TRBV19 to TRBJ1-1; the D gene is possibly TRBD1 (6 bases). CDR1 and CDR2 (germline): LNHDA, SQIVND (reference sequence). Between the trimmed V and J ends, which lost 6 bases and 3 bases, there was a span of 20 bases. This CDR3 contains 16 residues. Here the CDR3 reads CASRGGPLHLHTEAFF. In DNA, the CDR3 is TGTGCCAGTAGGGGGGGGCCCCTCCACCTCCACACTGAAGCTTTCTTT.

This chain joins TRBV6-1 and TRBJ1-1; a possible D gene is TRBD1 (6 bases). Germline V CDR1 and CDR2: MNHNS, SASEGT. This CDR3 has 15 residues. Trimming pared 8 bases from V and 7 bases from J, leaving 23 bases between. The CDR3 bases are TGTGCCAGCTTTTTGCCCTCGGGGGGGCTGGGTGAAGCTTTCTTT. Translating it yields CASFLPSGGLGEAFF.

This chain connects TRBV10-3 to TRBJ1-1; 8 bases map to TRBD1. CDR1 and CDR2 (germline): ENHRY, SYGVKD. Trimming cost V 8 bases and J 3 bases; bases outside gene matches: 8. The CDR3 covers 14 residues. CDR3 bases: TGTGCCATCGGACAGGGAGGTTGGGACACTGAAGCTTTCTTT. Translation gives CAIGQGGWDTEAFF.

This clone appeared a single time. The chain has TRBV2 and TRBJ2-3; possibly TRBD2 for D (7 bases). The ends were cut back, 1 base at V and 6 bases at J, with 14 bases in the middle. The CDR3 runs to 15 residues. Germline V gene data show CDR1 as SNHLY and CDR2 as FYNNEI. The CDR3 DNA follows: TGTGCCAGCAGTGAAGGACCCCGGGGGGCCGATACGCAGTATTTT. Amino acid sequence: CASSEGPRGADTQYF.

The chain's CDR3 is CASSLLGGQQYF. The CDR3 bases are TGTGCCAGCAGCTTACTGGGAGGACAGCAGTACTTC. This chain uses TRBV11-2 with TRBJ2-7; D perhaps matches TRBD2 (6 bases). The CDR3 loop spans 12 amino acids. V was clipped by 2 bases and J by 8 bases, with 10 bases between them. Germline V gene data show CDR1 as SGHAT and CDR2 as FQNNGV.